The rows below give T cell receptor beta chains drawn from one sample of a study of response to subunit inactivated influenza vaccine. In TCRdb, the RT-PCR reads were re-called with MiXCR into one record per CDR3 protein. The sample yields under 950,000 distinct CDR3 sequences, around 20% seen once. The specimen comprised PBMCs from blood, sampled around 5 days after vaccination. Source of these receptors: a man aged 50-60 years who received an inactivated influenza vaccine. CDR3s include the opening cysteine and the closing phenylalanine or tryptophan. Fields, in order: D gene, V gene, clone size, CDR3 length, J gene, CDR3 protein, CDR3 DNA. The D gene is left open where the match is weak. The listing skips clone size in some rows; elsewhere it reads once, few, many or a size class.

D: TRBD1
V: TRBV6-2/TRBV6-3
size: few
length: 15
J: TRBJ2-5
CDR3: CASSYGRQGLETQYF
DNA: TGTGCCAGCAGTTACGGGAGACAGGGATTGGAGACCCAGTACTTC

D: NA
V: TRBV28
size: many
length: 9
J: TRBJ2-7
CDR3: CASGDEQYF
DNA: TGTGCCAGCGGAGACGAGCAGTACTTC

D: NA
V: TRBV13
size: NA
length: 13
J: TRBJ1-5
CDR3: CASSQGQGQPQHF
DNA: TGTGCCAGCAGCCAGGGGCAGGGTCAGCCCCAGCATTTT

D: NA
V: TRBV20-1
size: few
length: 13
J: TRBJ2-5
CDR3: CSAPVGVGETQYF
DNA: TGCAGTGCCCCGGTGGGGGTAGGAGAGACCCAGTACTTC

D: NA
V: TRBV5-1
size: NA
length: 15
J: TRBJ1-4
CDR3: CASSLQFATNEKLFF
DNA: TGCGCCAGCAGCTTGCAGTTTGCAACTAATGAAAAACTGTTTTTT

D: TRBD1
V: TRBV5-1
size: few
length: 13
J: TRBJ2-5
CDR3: CASKRTGEETQYF
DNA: TGCGCCAGCAAAAGGACAGGGGAAGAGACCCAGTACTTC

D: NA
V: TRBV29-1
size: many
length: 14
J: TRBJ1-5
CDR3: CSVVETDPNQPQHF
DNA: TGCAGCGTTGTAGAAACCGACCCAAATCAGCCCCAGCATTTT

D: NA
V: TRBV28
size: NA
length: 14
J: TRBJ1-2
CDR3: CSSNFLWGRPGYTF
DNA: TGTTCCAGCAATTTTCTGTGGGGACGTCCTGGTTACACCTTC

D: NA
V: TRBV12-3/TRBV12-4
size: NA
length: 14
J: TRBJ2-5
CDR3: CASSFHGVGETQYF
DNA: TGTGCCAGCAGTTTTCATGGGGTGGGGGAGACCCAGTACTTC

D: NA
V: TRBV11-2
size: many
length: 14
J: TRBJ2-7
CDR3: CASSLVAGWYEQYF
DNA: TGTGCCAGCAGCTTAGTTGCGGGATGGTACGAGCAGTACTTC

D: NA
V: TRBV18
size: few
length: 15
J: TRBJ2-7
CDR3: CASSPPLAASYEQYF
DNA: TGTGCCAGCTCACCACCCCTAGCAGCTTCCTACGAGCAGTACTTC

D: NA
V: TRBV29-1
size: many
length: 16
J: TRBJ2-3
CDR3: CSVEEGYSGFTDTQYF
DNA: TGCAGCGTTGAAGAGGGGTATAGCGGATTCACAGATACGCAGTATTTT

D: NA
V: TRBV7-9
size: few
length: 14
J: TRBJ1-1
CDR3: CASSLEGKGAEAFF
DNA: TGTGCCAGCAGCTTAGAGGGCAAAGGTGCTGAAGCTTTCTTT

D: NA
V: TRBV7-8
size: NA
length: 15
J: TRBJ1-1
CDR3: CASSAIQGPSTEAFF
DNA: TGTGCCAGCAGCGCGATACAGGGCCCGAGCACTGAAGCTTTCTTT

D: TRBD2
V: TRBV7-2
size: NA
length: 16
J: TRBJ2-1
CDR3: CASSPPGTSNYNEQFF
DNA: TGTGCCAGCAGTCCCCCCGGGACTAGTAATTACAATGAGCAGTTCTTC

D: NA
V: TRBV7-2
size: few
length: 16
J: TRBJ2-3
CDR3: CASSVDRSPSTDTQYF
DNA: TGTGCCAGCAGCGTAGACAGGAGCCCTAGCACAGATACGCAGTATTTT

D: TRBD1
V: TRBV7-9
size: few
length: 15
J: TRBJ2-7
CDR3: CASSPIRDSAYEQYF
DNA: TGTGCCAGCAGCCCAATCCGGGACAGCGCCTACGAGCAGTACTTC

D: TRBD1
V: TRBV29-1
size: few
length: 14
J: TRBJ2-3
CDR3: CSVSTGPSGDTQYF
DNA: TGCAGCGTATCGACAGGGCCTTCGGGAGATACGCAGTATTTT

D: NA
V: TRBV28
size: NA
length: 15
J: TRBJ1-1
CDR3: CASSTIGSYDTEAFF
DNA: TGTGCCAGCAGTACCATTGGGAGCTACGACACTGAAGCTTTCTTT

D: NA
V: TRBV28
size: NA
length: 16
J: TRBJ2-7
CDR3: CASSFGVQGNSYEQYF
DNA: TGTGCCAGCAGTTTTGGCGTACAGGGCAACTCCTACGAGCAGTACTTC

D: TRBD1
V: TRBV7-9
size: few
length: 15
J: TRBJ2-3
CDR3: CASSSTGDMTDTQYF
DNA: TGTGCCAGCAGCTCGACAGGGGATATGACAGATACGCAGTATTTT

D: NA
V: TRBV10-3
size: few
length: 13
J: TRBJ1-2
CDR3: CAISDGTNYGYTF
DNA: TGTGCCATCAGTGACGGCACCAACTATGGCTACACCTTC

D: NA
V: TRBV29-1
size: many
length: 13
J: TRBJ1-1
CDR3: CSVEVNRNTEAFF
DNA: TGCAGCGTTGAAGTCAACAGGAATACTGAAGCTTTCTTT

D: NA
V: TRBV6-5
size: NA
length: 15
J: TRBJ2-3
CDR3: CASSYLAQGADTQYF
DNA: TGTGCCAGCAGTTACCTAGCTCAGGGTGCGGATACGCAGTATTTT

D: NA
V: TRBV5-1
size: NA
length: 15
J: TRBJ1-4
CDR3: CASSLDGQPNEKLFF
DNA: TGCGCCAGCAGCTTGGATGGACAGCCTAATGAAAAACTGTTTTTT

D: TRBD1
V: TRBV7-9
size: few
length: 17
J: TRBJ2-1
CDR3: CASTPRGTGITYNEQFF
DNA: TGTGCCAGCACCCCGAGAGGGACAGGGATTACTTACAATGAGCAGTTCTTC